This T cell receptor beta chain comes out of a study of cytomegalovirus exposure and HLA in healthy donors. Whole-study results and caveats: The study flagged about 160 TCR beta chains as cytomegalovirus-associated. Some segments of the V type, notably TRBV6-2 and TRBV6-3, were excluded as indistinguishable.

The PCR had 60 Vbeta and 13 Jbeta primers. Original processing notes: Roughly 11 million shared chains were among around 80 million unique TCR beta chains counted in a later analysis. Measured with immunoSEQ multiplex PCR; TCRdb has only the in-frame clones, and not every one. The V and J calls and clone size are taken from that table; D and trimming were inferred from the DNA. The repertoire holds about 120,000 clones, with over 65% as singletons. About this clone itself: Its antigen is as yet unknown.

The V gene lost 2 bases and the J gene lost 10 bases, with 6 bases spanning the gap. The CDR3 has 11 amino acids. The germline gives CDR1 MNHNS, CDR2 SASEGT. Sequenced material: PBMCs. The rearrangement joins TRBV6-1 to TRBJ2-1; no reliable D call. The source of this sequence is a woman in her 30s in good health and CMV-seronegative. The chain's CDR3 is CASSERAEQFF. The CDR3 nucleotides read TGTGCCAGCAGTGAACGAGCGGAGCAGTTCTTC.